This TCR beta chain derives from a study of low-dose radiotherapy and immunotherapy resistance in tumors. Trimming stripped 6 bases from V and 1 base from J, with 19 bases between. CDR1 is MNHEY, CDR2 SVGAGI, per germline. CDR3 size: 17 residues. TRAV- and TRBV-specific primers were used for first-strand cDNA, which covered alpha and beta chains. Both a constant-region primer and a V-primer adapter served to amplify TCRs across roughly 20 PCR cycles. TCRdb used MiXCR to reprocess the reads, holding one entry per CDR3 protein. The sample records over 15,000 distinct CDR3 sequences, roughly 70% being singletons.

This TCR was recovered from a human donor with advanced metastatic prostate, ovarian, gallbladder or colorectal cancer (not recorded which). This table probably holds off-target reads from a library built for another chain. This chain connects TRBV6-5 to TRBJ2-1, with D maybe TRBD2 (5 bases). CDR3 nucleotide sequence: TGTGCCAGCAGCCCCCTGGGCCGGGGTGGATCCTACAATGAGCAGTTCTTC. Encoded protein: CASSPLGRGGSYNEQFF.